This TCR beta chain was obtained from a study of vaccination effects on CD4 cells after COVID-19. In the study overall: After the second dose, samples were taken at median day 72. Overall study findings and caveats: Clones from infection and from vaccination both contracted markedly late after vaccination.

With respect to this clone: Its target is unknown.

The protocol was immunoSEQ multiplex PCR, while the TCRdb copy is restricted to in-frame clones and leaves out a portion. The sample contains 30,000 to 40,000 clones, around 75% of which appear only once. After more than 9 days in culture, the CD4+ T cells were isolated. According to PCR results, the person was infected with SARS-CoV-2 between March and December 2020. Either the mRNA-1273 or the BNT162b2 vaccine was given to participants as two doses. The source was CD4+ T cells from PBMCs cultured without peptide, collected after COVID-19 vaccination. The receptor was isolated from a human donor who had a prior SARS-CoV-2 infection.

The CDR3, as DNA: TGTGCCAGCAGCCTACAACAGGGATACGAGCAGTACTTC. It specifies CASSLQQGYEQYF. V and J are TRBV5-5 and TRBJ2-7; D may be TRBD1 (6 bases). This CDR3 spans 13 amino acids. Germline lookup yields CDR1 SGHKS and CDR2 YYEKEE (reference sequence). Trimming left V 4 bases short and J 4 bases short, with 12 bases between.